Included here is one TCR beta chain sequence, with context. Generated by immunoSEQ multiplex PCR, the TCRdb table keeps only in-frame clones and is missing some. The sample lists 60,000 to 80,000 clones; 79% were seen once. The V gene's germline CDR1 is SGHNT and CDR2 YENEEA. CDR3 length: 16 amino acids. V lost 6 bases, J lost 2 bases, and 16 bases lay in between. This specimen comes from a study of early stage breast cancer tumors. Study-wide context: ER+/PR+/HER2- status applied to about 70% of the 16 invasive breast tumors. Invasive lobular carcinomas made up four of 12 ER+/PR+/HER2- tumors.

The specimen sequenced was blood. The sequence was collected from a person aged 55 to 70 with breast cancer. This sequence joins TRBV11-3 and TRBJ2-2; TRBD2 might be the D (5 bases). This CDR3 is CASSVSGTKNTGELFF. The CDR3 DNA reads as TGTGCCAGCAGTGTGTCGGGAACTAAAAACACCGGGGAGCTGTTTTTT.